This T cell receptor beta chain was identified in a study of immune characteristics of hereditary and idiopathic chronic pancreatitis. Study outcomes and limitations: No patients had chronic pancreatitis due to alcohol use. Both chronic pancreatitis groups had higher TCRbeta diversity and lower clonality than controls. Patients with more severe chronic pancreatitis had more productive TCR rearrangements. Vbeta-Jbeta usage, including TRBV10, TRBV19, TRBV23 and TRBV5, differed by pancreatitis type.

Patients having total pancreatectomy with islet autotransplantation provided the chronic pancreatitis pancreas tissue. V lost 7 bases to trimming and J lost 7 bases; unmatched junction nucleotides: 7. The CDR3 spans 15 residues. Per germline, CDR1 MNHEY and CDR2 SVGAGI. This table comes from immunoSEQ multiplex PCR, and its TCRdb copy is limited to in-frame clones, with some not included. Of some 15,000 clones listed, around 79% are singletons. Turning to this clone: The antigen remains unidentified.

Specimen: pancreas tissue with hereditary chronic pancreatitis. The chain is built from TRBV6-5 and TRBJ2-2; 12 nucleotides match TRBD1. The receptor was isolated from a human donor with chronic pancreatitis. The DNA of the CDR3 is TGTGCCAGCACCGGGACAGGGGGCGATAGCGGGGAGCTGTTTTTT. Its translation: CASTGTGGDSGELFF.